What follows are 5 T cell receptor beta chains derived from one specimen sequenced in a study of Ad26.COV2.S vaccination and SARS-CoV-2 variants. Treatment defined: roughly 18 received Ad26.COV2.S at low or high dose, single or two shots; about 5 received placebo; per-sample allocation not given. Sampling took place 63 days after the first vaccine or placebo injection. The assay was immunoSEQ multiplex PCR, and TCRdb's table has in-frame clones only and misses some. Of about 350,000 clones in the sample, around 89% are singletons; the top ten hold roughly 5%. The specimen comprised peripheral blood, sampled in a trial of Ad26.COV2.S vaccine versus placebo. The receptors shown here come from a person aged 18-60 years who received the Ad26.COV2.S COVID-19 vaccine or a placebo.

The chain uses TRBV6-2 or TRBV6-3 and TRBJ1-5, with D perhaps matching TRBD1 (6 bases). V lost 5 bases and J lost 0, with 14 bases in between. The CDR3 length is 16 residues. From germline, CDR1 is MNHEY and CDR2 SVGEGT. The CDR3 DNA reads as TGTGCCAGCAGTCAGTCCTCGGGACATAGCAATCAGCCCCAGCATTTT. The encoded protein is CASSQSSGHSNQPQHF.

This clone showed up just once. The rearrangement joins TRBV5-1 to TRBJ1-1, with D maybe TRBD1 (6 bases). CDR3 length: 14 amino acids. The V and J ends lost 7 bases and 7 bases respectively, with 20 bases between them. Germline V gene sequence: CDR1 SGHRS, CDR2 YFSETQ. The DNA of the CDR3 is TGCGCCAGCGGTTATATGACAGGCGATAATGAAGCTTTCTTT. Its translation: CASGYMTGDNEAFF.

CDR3 region: CASSRHRAYEQYF. The CDR3 region has the DNA TGTGCCAGCAGTCGCCACAGAGCCTACGAGCAGTACTTC. This chain links TRBV6-5 with TRBJ2-7; D unresolved. The length of the CDR3 is 13 residues. The germline V gene encodes CDR1 MNHEY and CDR2 SVGAGI. V lost 5 bases and J 2 bases, leaving 10 bases between the germline ends.

The rearrangement joins TRBV15 to TRBJ1-1, with 8 bases identical to TRBD1. CDR3 length: 17 residues. After removal of 0 bases from V and 7 bases from J, the junction contained 13 bases not matched to a gene. Germline CDR1 reads LNHNV; CDR2 reads YYDKDF (reference sequence). The CDR3 loop reads CATSRDDQGASLFEAFF. CDR3 sequence (DNA): TGTGCCACCAGCAGAGATGACCAGGGGGCGTCCCTCTTTGAAGCTTTCTTT.

A few counts support this clone. The rearrangement joins TRBV10-1 to TRBJ1-1; 11 bases fit TRBD1. V trimming: 8 bases; J trimming: 5 bases; junction bases outside the gene matches: 13. The CDR3 totals 16 residues. Germline loops: CDR1 WNHNN, CDR2 SYGVQD (reference sequence). For the CDR3, the DNA is TGCGCCAGCCCCCGGGACAGGGGGGATTTTCGTACTGAAGCTTTCTTT. Translating it yields CASPRDRGDFRTEAFF.